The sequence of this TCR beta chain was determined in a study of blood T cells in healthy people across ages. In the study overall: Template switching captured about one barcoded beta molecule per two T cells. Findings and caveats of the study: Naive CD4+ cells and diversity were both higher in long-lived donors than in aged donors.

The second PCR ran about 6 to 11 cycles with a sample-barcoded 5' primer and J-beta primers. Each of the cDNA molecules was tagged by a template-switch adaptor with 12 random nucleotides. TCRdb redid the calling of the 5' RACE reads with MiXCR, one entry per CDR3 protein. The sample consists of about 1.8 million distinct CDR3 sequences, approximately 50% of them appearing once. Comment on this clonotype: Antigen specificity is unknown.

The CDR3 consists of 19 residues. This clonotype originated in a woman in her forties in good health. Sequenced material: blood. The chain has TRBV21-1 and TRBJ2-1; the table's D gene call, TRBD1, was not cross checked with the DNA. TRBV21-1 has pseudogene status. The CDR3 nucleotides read TGTGCCAGCAGCAAGTCCCGCCTAGGGGGCCCGCTCTCCTACAATGAGCAGTTCTTC. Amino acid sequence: CASSKSRLGGPLSYNEQFF.